Following are 4 T cell receptor beta chains from one sample sequenced in a study of cytotoxic CD8 clonotypes in ibrutinib-treated CLL. The repertoire was sequenced with immunoSEQ multiplex PCR; TCRdb's copy has only in-frame clones and lacks some. This sample has tens of thousands of clones, with 50% to 70% found just once. The sample consisted of PBMCs, taken after 24 months of ibrutinib treatment. The receptors stem from a human donor with chronic lymphocytic leukemia.

Only one count was recorded for this clone. CDR3 residues: CASRTSGGNYGYTF. CDR3 nucleotides: TGTGCCAGCAGAACCTCAGGGGGGAACTATGGCTACACCTTC. The chain joins TRBV28 to TRBJ1-2; 7 positions match TRBD1. CDR3 size: 14 residues. V lost 6 bases, J lost 2 bases, and 6 bases stayed unmatched. The V gene's germline CDR1 is MDHEN and CDR2 SYDVKM.

The V gene is TRBV20-1, the J gene TRBJ1-2; D is undetermined. Germline V gives CDR1 DFQATT, CDR2 SNEGSKA (reference sequence). The V end was cut by 5 bases, the J end by 4 bases, with 5 bases between. CDR3 size: 10 residues. CDR3 nucleotide sequence: TGCAGTGCTCCTTTCTATGGCTACACCTTC. This encodes CSAPFYGYTF.

There are a few counts of this clone. At one boundary the junction diverges from the germline segment, which might be a read error. The chain recombines TRBV5-1 with TRBJ2-2, with 13 bases aligning to TRBD2. This CDR3 is 16 amino acids long. Germline CDR1 is SGHRS and CDR2 is YFSETQ. The DNA of the CDR3 is TGCGGCAGCAAGGGGACTAGCGGGACAGACACCGGGGAGCTGTTTTTT. Its protein product is CGSKGTSGTDTGELFF.

This clone turned up a few times. The CDR3 region is CASSFEWAQETQYF. DNA for the CDR3: TGTGCCAGCAGCTTTGAATGGGCTCAAGAGACCCAGTACTTC. The chain has TRBV7-9 and TRBJ2-5; D gene unclear. This CDR3 spans 14 amino acids. Germline-derived CDR1 and CDR2 are SEHNR and FQNEAQ (reference sequence). The ends were cut back, 3 bases at V and 2 bases at J, with 10 bases in the middle. Supplemented by reference TRBV7-9 and TRBJ2-5, the full variable domain reads DTGVSQNPRHKITKRGQNVTFRCDPISEHNRLYWYRQTLGQGPEFLTYFQNEAQLEKSRLLSDRFSAERPKGSFSTLEIQRTEQGDSAMYLCASSFEWAQETQYFGPGTRLLVL.